The clone carrying this TCR beta chain was picked up one time. Its antigen is not identified. This entry belongs to a study of T cell responses to AZD1222 COVID-19 vaccine. General study points: Unmutated variant regions reportedly attract nearly half of all spike-specific TCRs. It should be noted that donors were predominantly white British and more often female, and clonal diversity was possibly underestimated.

Data came from immunoSEQ multiplex PCR; TCRdb stores just in-frame clones and leaves some out. This table has about 120,000 clones, about 85% appearing once. This sequence originates from an adult in good health. The sequencing used peripheral blood, collected on day 0 of AZD1222 vaccination.

CDR3 sequence (DNA): TGTGCCAGTAGTATAAGGTTGGGCCAGGGATACGAGCAGTACTTC. It yields the protein CASSIRLGQGYEQYF. The gene calls are TRBV19 and TRBJ2-7, with D possibly TRBD1 on 5 matching bases. Per the germline V gene, CDR1 is LNHDA and CDR2 is SQIVND (reference sequence). Trimming pared 2 bases from V and 4 bases from J, leaving 15 bases between. CDR3 size: 15 residues.